The rows below give T cell receptor beta chains drawn from one sample of a study of T-cell memory formation after mild COVID-19. TCRdb reprocessed the 5' RACE reads via MiXCR and lists one record per CDR3 protein. The sample lists 380,000 or so distinct CDR3 sequences; 13% to 15% were seen once. Material for sequencing was PBMCs or a T cell subset sorted from them (not recorded which). These receptor sequences come from a man aged 18 to 30 who had mild COVID-19 (a few samples of this study predate the infection). Cell type and time point are not known. The CDR3 runs from the conserved cysteine through the conserved F or W. D genes are given only for firm matches. Clone size is given for some rows only: seen once, a few or many times, or a class if the clone is expanded.

>TRBJ2-3|TRBD2|few|TRBV20-1
CSARGGSGGPTGTDTQYF
TGCAGTGCTAGAGGTGGAAGCGGGGGGCCCACGGGGACAGATACGCAGTATTTT
>TRBJ2-5|TRBD1|-|TRBV6-5
CASSNDRGETQYF
TGTGCCAGCAGTAACGACAGGGGAGAGACCCAGTACTTC
>TRBJ2-7|-|-|TRBV24-1
CATSDPGSSYEQYF
TGTGCCACCAGTGACCCCGGGTCTTCCTACGAGCAGTACTTC
>TRBJ2-3|-|few|TRBV6-5
CASSYSTGAGRDTQYF
TGTGCCAGCAGTTACTCGACTGGGGCAGGCAGAGATACGCAGTATTTT
>TRBJ2-5|TRBD2|many|TRBV4-1
CASSRFVAGGQGETQYF
TGCGCCAGCAGCCGTTTTGTAGCGGGGGGGCAAGGGGAGACCCAGTACTTC
>TRBJ2-1|TRBD2|-|TRBV12-3/TRBV12-4
CASSTHLSGGHIYNEQFF
TGTGCCAGCAGCACTCACCTTAGCGGGGGTCACATCTACAATGAGCAGTTCTTC
>TRBJ1-2|-|few|TRBV27
CASSDMRDPGDYGYTF
TGTGCCAGCAGTGACATGCGGGACCCAGGGGACTATGGCTACACCTTC
>TRBJ2-7|-|many|TRBV4-2
CASSQERLYYEQYF
TGTGCCAGCAGCCAAGAGCGTCTTTACTACGAGCAGTACTTC
>TRBJ2-2|-|-|TRBV6-5
CASSPGSRSTGELFF
TGTGCCAGCAGCCCCGGTAGCAGGAGCACCGGGGAGCTGTTTTTT
>TRBJ1-2|-|many|TRBV28
CASRYMGTLYGYTF
TGTGCCAGCAGATATATGGGGACACTTTATGGCTACACCTTC
>TRBJ2-1|TRBD2|few|TRBV29-1
CSVRGAYNEQFF
TGCAGCGTACGGGGGGCCTACAATGAGCAGTTCTTC
>TRBJ2-1|-|-|TRBV24-1
CATSGASWNEQFF
TGTGCCACCAGTGGAGCGAGCTGGAATGAGCAGTTCTTC
>TRBJ1-3|-|-|TRBV5-1
CASSRESAPRGGNTIYF
TGCGCCAGCAGCCGGGAGTCGGCCCCGAGAGGAGGAAACACCATATATTTT
>TRBJ2-3|-|-|TRBV2
CASGQGGTLSTDTQYF
TGTGCCAGCGGTCAGGGGGGGACGTTAAGCACAGATACGCAGTATTTT
>TRBJ2-3|-|-|TRBV7-2
CASSPAGADTQYF
TGTGCCAGCAGCCCGGCCGGGGCAGATACGCAGTATTTT
>TRBJ1-5|TRBD1|few|TRBV6-4
CARRQGCNQPQHF
TGTGCCAGGAGACAGGGATGCAATCAGCCCCAGCATTTT
>TRBJ1-1|-|many|TRBV10-3
CAIGAGRLNTEAFF
TGTGCCATCGGAGCAGGCCGCCTGAACACTGAAGCTTTCTTT
>TRBJ2-5|-|few|TRBV3-1
CASSRPRETQYF
TGTGCCAGCAGCCGTCCCAGGGAGACCCAGTACTTC
>TRBJ2-3|TRBD1|few|TRBV9
CASSFRDRVTDTQYF
TGTGCCAGCAGCTTCCGGGACAGAGTCACAGATACGCAGTATTTT
>TRBJ2-3|TRBD2|-|TRBV20-1
CSARGSLRTSGGETQYF
TGCAGTGCTAGAGGATCCCTCCGGACTAGCGGGGGGGAAACGCAGTATTTT
>TRBJ2-3|TRBD2|few|TRBV7-2
CASSFSGQAGGRTDTQYF
TGTGCCAGCAGCTTTAGTGGCCAGGCGGGGGGGCGCACAGATACGCAGTATTTT
>TRBJ2-5|-|few|TRBV20-1
CSARARETQYF
TGCAGTGCTAGAGCGCGGGAGACCCAGTACTTC
>TRBJ2-2|TRBD2|few|TRBV7-6
CASSLRSSGGPNTGELFF
TGTGCCAGCAGCTTACGTTCTAGCGGGGGCCCGAACACCGGGGAGCTGTTTTTT
>TRBJ2-5|-|few|TRBV6-5
CASSYSGEGEGETQYF
TGTGCCAGCAGTTACTCGGGGGAGGGGGAGGGAGAGACCCAGTACTTC